One and the same sample provided the 10 T cell receptor beta chains below, sequenced in a study of cytomegalovirus exposure and HLA in healthy donors. PCR primers comprised 60 Vbeta and 13 Jbeta primers. Sequenced by immunoSEQ multiplex PCR; TCRdb stores in-frame clones only, minus some. The repertoire holds over 150,000 clones, with 68% as singletons. Sequenced: PBMCs. These receptors were obtained from a man over 45 in good health and CMV-seronegative.

The rearrangement joins TRBV28 to TRBJ1-4, with 10 bases lining up with TRBD1. The CDR3 spans 16 residues. V dropped 6 bases and J dropped 2; count of bases not matched to a gene: 6. Germline lookup yields CDR1 MDHEN and CDR2 SYDVKM. CDR3 protein: CASSRQGATTNEKLFF. The CDR3 nucleotides read TGTGCCAGCAGCCGACAGGGGGCGACCACTAATGAAAAACTGTTTTTT.

In this sample, this clone turned up a few times. The chain recombines TRBV5-1 with TRBJ1-1; a weak D match, TRBD1 (6 bases). V shed 9 bases and J shed 5 bases, with 23 bases lying between them. Germline V gene data show CDR1 as SGHRS and CDR2 as YFSETQ. The CDR3 is made up of 15 amino acids. The CDR3 protein is CATMRGGAGGTEAFF. DNA for the CDR3: TGCGCCACCATGAGGGGGGGCGCAGGAGGGACTGAAGCTTTCTTT. The variable domain in full, completed from reference TRBV5-1 and TRBJ1-1, reads KAGVTQTPRYLIKTRGQQVTLSCSPISGHRSVSWYQQTPGQGLQFLFEYFSETQRNKGNFPGRFSGRQFSNSRSEMNVSTLELGDSALYLCATMRGGAGGTEAFFGQGTRLTVV.

The chain employs TRBV10-2 and TRBJ2-2, with 8 bases aligning to TRBD1. This CDR3 has 15 residues. CDR1 is WSHSY, CDR2 SAAADI, per germline. V was clipped by 6 bases and J by 4 bases; unmatched bases: 7. For the CDR3, the DNA is TGCGCCAGCAGGGGGGACAGGACGCTCACCGGGGAGCTGTTTTTT. This sequence encodes CASRGDRTLTGELFF.

The V and J genes are TRBV9 and TRBJ1-4; possibly TRBD1 for D (6 bases). The CDR3 has 16 residues. V lost 4 bases, J lost 4 bases, and 17 bases lay in between. The germline V gene has CDR1 SGDLS and CDR2 YYNGEE. CDR3 protein: CASSPRGGANNEKLFF. CDR3 sequence (DNA): TGTGCCAGCAGCCCCCGGGGGGGGGCGAATAATGAAAAACTGTTTTTT.

This sequence joins TRBV5-1 and TRBJ1-2; D not certain. The V gene lost 0 bases and the J gene lost 4 bases, with 7 bases spanning the gap. The CDR3 length is 13 residues. CDR1 SGHRS and CDR2 YFSETQ come from the germline V gene. Here the CDR3 reads CASSLEQTYGYTF. The CDR3 DNA follows: TGCGCCAGCAGCTTGGAACAGACCTATGGCTACACCTTC.

Worth noting for this clone: The sample holds other DNA sequences that translate to the same CDR3. The chain carries TRBV7-2 and TRBJ2-1, with TRBD2 matching over 13 bases. The V and J ends lost 4 bases and 5 bases, in that order; junction bases with no gene match: 2. Germline assignment: CDR1 SGHTA and CDR2 FQGNSA. The CDR3 extends over 15 amino acids. The CDR3 sequence: CASSSGLAGNNEQFF. For the CDR3, the DNA is TGTGCCAGCAGCTCGGGACTAGCGGGGAACAATGAGCAGTTCTTC.

CDR3 nucleotide sequence: TGTGCCAGCAGCCCCTCAGGGACTAGCCTCTACGAGCAGTACTTC. It encodes CASSPSGTSLYEQYF. The chain joins TRBV7-2 to TRBJ2-7, with TRBD2 matching over 9 bases. This CDR3 contains 15 residues. V shed 5 bases and J 3 bases; nucleotides not matched to a gene: 8. Looked up from germline, CDR1 is SGHTA and CDR2 is FQGNSA.

The gene calls are TRBV5-4 and TRBJ2-7, with 10 bases aligning to TRBD2. The CDR3 extends over 15 amino acids. The J segment lost 7 bases and the V segment lost 0 bases, leaving 7 bases of the junction unmatched. Germline V gives CDR1 SGHNT, CDR2 YYREEE (reference sequence). This CDR3 reads CASSLAASGGLEQYF. CDR3 bases: TGTGCCAGCAGCTTGGCGGCTAGCGGGGGCCTTGAGCAGTACTTC.

This clone was detected a few times. The V and J genes are TRBV5-7 and TRBJ1-5; D perhaps matches TRBD1 (5 bases). TRBV5-7 is recorded as an ORF, its role being uncertain. Trimming left V 4 bases short and J 2 bases short, with 16 bases between. CDR3 length: 16 amino acids. The CDR3: CASSAPTGVGNQPQHF. The CDR3 nucleotides are TGTGCCAGCAGCGCCCCGACGGGGGTTGGCAATCAGCCCCAGCATTTT.

This clone has only one observation. The chain employs TRBV7-2 and TRBJ1-2; 8 positions agree with TRBD1. V lost 2 bases to trimming and J lost 12 bases; unmatched junction nucleotides: 5. The germline V gene encodes CDR1 SGHTA and CDR2 FQGNSA. The CDR3 extends over 12 amino acids. DNA of the CDR3: TGTGCCAGCAGCTTATCGGACAGGGTCCACACCTTC. It is translated as CASSLSDRVHTF.